This T cell receptor beta chain was documented in a study of long-term antiretroviral therapy in people with HIV (dated by TCRdb to 2022 to 2024). Background for the entire study: The earliest samples were collected approximately a decade before the 2015 WHO recommendation for immediate ART, a period when ART was typically delayed until CD4 counts fell. A retrospective serial study tested whether ART initiation and durable HIV suppression were associated with changes in peripheral blood TRB repertoire composition and diversity. A total of some 210 cryopreserved PBMC samples were contributed to the cohort by 30 adults with confirmed HIV infection, with samples collected serially over a mean of approximately six years (range 1-12). Among the approximately 30 participants with HIV, over nine were female. No cross-contamination during QIAcube processing was seen in test extractions of a monoclonal T-cell line run alongside 33 polyclonal samples. Overall study results and their limits: Compared with controls, HIV repertoires had narrower CDR3 length ranges, and the network structure pointed to an antigen-experienced repertoire that shifted only slightly toward naive after ART. Starting ART was linked to a significant rise in TRB diversity, yet even with long-term ART the diversity remained significantly lower than in transplant donor controls. No data were available on ART adherence, viral resistance or therapy changes, limiting inferences about post-ART repertoire changes. Because cell numbers in pre-ART samples were limited, unsorted PBMC were profiled instead of sorted CD4+ and CD8+ T cells. Limited PBMC availability meant only the TCR beta chain was sequenced, without alpha chain pairing. Samples dated from the mid-2000s to the late 2010s, and the ART regimens used may be less effective than current ones. At every time point, the repertoire was dominated by expanded TRB clones first identified before ART initiation, although this dominance fluctuated and, in many PLHIV, declined after ART.

The CDR3 starts with the cysteine, ends with the phenylalanine, and has 13 residues. Only the CDR3 region is kept as DNA, spanning 39 bases read in frame from base 1. From a lookup of the germline V gene (reference sequence), CDR1 and CDR2 are PRHDT and FYEKMQ. The germline ends are 7 bases apart after V is trimmed by 2 bases and J by 3 bases. Inclusion was restricted to participants for whom at least one PBMC sample before ART initiation and at least two post-ART samples were available. All participants with HIV were treated in the United States of America. Before DNA extraction, cryopreserved samples containing 1-10 million PBMC were thawed and washed. At the time of the earliest PBMC sample for each participant with HIV, ages ranged from about 20 to 55 years. PBMC samples from each participant spanned 1-4 timepoints before ART initiation and 2-8 timepoints after ART initiation, with a median of 7 samples. Serial HIV viral load, CD4+ T-cell count, ART history and demographic data were obtained for every participant. Using a Qiagen kit on a QIAcube, genomic DNA was extracted from unsorted PBMC, with samples processed in batches of 12.

The immunoSEQ hsTCRB v3.0 assay was used at survey level resolution to sequence the TRB variable region. TRB sequencing targeted a depth of roughly 35,000-55,000 T-cell genomes per sample. Pooled TRB libraries were sequenced on an Illumina MiSeq with a v3 150-cycle kit. The original methods were these. Repertoire analysis was run in R within a reproducible Nextflow workflow that covered QC, data transformation and analysis. LymphoSeq2, an R package for exploring AIRR-Seq data, was used to implement the custom analyses. A few samples yielding fewer than 5000 total TRB sequences were excluded, leaving 150 to 200 analyzed HIV repertoires. Among the 180 or so HIV repertoires that were kept, around 59 were collected before ART initiation and about 130 were collected after ART initiation. Repertoires were downsampled to 5000 TRB nucleotide sequences, with summary statistics averaged over 100 downsampling iterations. The analysis kept only TRB sequences whose CDR3 regions were at least seven amino acids long. Two measures captured diversity: a Shannon entropy-derived clonality score and the Gini coefficient. In repertoire networks, the top 5000 CDR3 amino acid sequences were linked whenever an edit distance of one separated two sequences. For TRB CDR3 amino acid sequences, antigen specificity groups and MHC restriction were predicted with GLIPH2. CDR3 amino acid sequences were matched against VDJdb and McPAS-TCR to flag known CMV, EBV, HIV or tissue antigen associations. Pre-ART, post-ART and control groups were compared with Wilcoxon signed-rank tests and Holm-Bonferroni correction. TCRdb holds this immuneACCESS table with in-frame rearrangements only. Some clones are missing; in checked studies, unresolved V genes explain under half, and the rest has no known cause. V and J calls and clone size are as listed in that table; D and trimming were resolved from the DNA. The sample records 9,000 to 13,000 clones, about 89% of which are singletons. Clones ranked in the top ten supply around 21% of the sample.

Remarks on this clone: The clone's antigen remains unknown. No much larger clone exists at a distance of one base, and base qualities are not known.

The material was unsorted PBMCs, obtained 0.2 years before starting antiretroviral therapy. Here the chain combines TRBV13 and TRBJ1-1; matching of 5 bases hints at TRBD1 as the D gene. The TCR originated in a woman aged 35 to 49 with HIV. CDR3 protein: CASSLPRDTEAFF. The nucleotide sequence reads TGTGCCAGCAGCTTACCCAGGGACACTGAAGCTTTCTTT.